What follows are 23 T cell receptor beta chains derived from one specimen sequenced in a study of blood T cells in healthy people across ages. Primers used in a second PCR of roughly 7 to 12 cycles were a sample-barcoded 5' primer and a J-beta primer mix. TCRdb re-called the 5' RACE reads through MiXCR, storing one row per CDR3 protein. Of about 1.7 million distinct CDR3 sequences in the sample, approximately 30% were seen once. The sample taken for sequencing was blood. The source of these receptors is a woman aged 30 to 39 in good health.

With respect to this clonotype: A much larger clonotype is one base distant, so this may be a read error. The chain employs TRBV7-8 and TRBJ2-5; D is unresolved. The V gene's germline CDR1 is SGHVS and CDR2 FQNEAQ. CDR3 length equals 13 residues. V dropped 2 bases and J dropped 11 bases, with 15 bases sitting between them. CDR3 in DNA: TGTGCCAGCAGCTTAACTACAGTGACTGAGCAGTACTTC. Protein sequence: CASSLTTVTEQYF.

In this sample, this clonotype turned up a few times. The chain combines TRBV27 with TRBJ2-4, with a weak D call TRBD1 (5 bases). Germline CDR1 reads MNHEY; CDR2 reads SMNVEV (reference sequence). Between the trimmed V and J ends, which lost 0 bases and 13 bases, there was a span of 19 bases. The CDR3 consists of 15 residues. This CDR3 reads CASSLSRTPPGEQYF. CDR3 nucleotide sequence: TGTGCCAGCAGTTTATCTAGGACACCCCCTGGAGAGCAGTACTTC.

About this clonotype itself: It may be a read error: a sequence one base away is much more abundant. The rearrangement joins TRBV29-1 to TRBJ2-1; D possibly corresponds to TRBD2 (6 bases). Germline V CDR1 and CDR2: SQVTM, ANQGSEA. Trimming removed 6 bases at V and 6 bases at J, with 15 bases between. CDR3 length equals 13 residues. Written as DNA, the CDR3 is TGCAGCGTCAGGGCGGGCGGGATCAATGAGCAGTTCTTC. The encoded protein is CSVRAGGINEQFF.

The rearrangement joins TRBV25-1 to TRBJ1-1; D is perhaps TRBD1 (5 bases). Germline CDR1 reads MGHDK; CDR2 reads SYGVNS. V was clipped by 5 bases and J by 8 bases, with 21 bases between them. This CDR3 contains 15 residues. As DNA, the CDR3 is TGTGCCAGCAGTACAACCGGTGGGGAATGGGGCGAAGCTTTCTTT. It encodes CASSTTGGEWGEAFF.

V and J are TRBV18 and TRBJ1-1; a weak D match, TRBD1 (5 bases). Trimming took off 2 bases at V and 0 bases at J, with 10 bases between the two ends. Germline V gene data show CDR1 as KGHSH and CDR2 as LQKENI. CDR3 size: 15 residues. The DNA for the CDR3 is TGTGCCAGCTCACCAGGGGCGAGAGTGAACACTGAAGCTTTCTTT. This sequence encodes CASSPGARVNTEAFF.

This clonotype was seen a handful of times. The V call is TRBV10-3, the J call TRBJ1-5, with TRBD1 as a possible D gene (5 bases). V was pared by 8 bases and J by 2 bases, with 13 bases between. The CDR3 extends over 14 amino acids. Germline V gives CDR1 ENHRY, CDR2 SYGVKD. CDR3 residues: CAIGLGGGNQPQHF. The CDR3, as DNA: TGTGCCATCGGCTTGGGAGGGGGCAATCAGCCCCAGCATTTT.

The V and J genes are TRBV20-1 and TRBJ2-7, with 8 bases that match TRBD2. This CDR3 spans 17 amino acids. The germline V gene has CDR1 DFQATT and CDR2 SNEGSKA (reference sequence). V dropped 1 base and J dropped 3; count of bases not matched to a gene: 14. CDR3 coding DNA: TGCAGTGCTAGAGCCGGGAGGGCAAAAGGGGTCTACTACGAGCAGTACTTC. Its translation is CSARAGRAKGVYYEQYF.

Of note for this clonotype: A much larger clone differs from this one at a single base, so this may be a read error. The chain links TRBV10-3 to TRBJ2-7; D not resolved. The CDR3 totals 11 residues. CDR1 and CDR2 (germline): ENHRY, SYGVKD. The CDR3 DNA is TGTGCCGTCAGTGAACAGTACGAGCAGTACTTC. The encoded protein is CAVSEQYEQYF.

This clonotype was observed many times. This chain links TRBV9 with TRBJ2-7; no clear D. CDR3 length equals 15 residues. The V gene's germline CDR1 is SGDLS and CDR2 YYNGEE. Trimming took 0 bases from V and 2 from J, leaving 12 bases between them. The CDR3 loop is CASSVASSSPYEQYF. CDR3 DNA sequence: TGTGCCAGCAGCGTAGCTTCTAGTTCCCCCTACGAGCAGTACTTC.

The chain has TRBV10-3 and TRBJ1-6, with 9 bases identical to TRBD1. This CDR3 region has 15 residues. Germline V CDR1 and CDR2: ENHRY, SYGVKD. J lost 7 bases, V lost 4 bases, and 5 bases had no gene match. CDR3 DNA: TGTGCCATCAGTGCCGGACAGGGGACGAATTCACCCCTCCACTTT. Translating it yields CAISAGQGTNSPLHF.

This clonotype was picked up a small number of times. V usage is TRBV11-2 and J usage is TRBJ1-1; unclear D gene. Germline loops: CDR1 SGHAT, CDR2 FQNNGV. The CDR3 covers 13 residues. V lost 1 base and J lost 3, with 6 bases in between. CDR3 sequence (DNA): TGTGCCAGCAGCTTAGCCTTTGACACTGAAGCTTTCTTT. This translates into CASSLAFDTEAFF. The full variable domain, with the rest looked up from reference TRBV11-2 and TRBJ1-1, is EAGVAQSPRYKIIEKRQSVAFWCNPISGHATLYWYQQILGQGPKLLIQFQNNGVVDDSQLPKDRFSAERLKGVDSTLKIQPAKLEDSAVYLCASSLAFDTEAFFGQGTRLTVV.

The chain uses TRBV7-2 and TRBJ1-5, with TRBD1 matching 11 bases. The junction had 4 bases not matched to a gene; V was cut back by 5 bases and J by 7 bases. There are 14 residues in the CDR3. Per germline, CDR1 SGHTA and CDR2 FQGNSA. CDR3 protein: CASSKGTGGQPQHF. The CDR3, as DNA: TGTGCCAGCAGCAAAGGGACAGGGGGGCAGCCCCAGCATTTT.

This clonotype was seen a few times. CDR3 bases: TGTGCCAGCAGCTTAGAAGTAGGGGGCGTCAAATCACCCCTCCACTTT. Its translation is CASSLEVGGVKSPLHF. The rearrangement uses TRBV7-6 and TRBJ1-6, with 7 bases fitting TRBD1. CDR1 and CDR2 (germline): SGHVS, FNYEAQ. The junction had 10 bases not matched to a gene; V was cut back by 1 base and J by 10 bases. This CDR3 has 16 residues.

This clonotype was seen only a few times. V gene TRBV12-5 combines with J gene TRBJ2-6; D possibly matches TRBD1 or TRBD2 (5 bases each). The CDR3 loop spans 18 amino acids. V dropped 2 bases and J dropped 0 bases, with 14 bases sitting between them. Looked up from germline, CDR1 is LGHNT and CDR2 is FRNRAP. CDR3 sequence reads: CASGLLGPPSSGANVLTF. In DNA form, the CDR3 reads TGTGCTAGTGGTTTGTTGGGACCGCCCAGCTCTGGGGCCAACGTCCTGACTTTC.

This clonotype occurred a few times. The rearrangement joins TRBV7-9 to TRBJ2-5; 7 bases are shared with TRBD2. The V segment lost 1 base and the J segment 5 bases; nucleotides outside the gene matches: 7. The V gene's germline CDR1 is SEHNR and CDR2 FQNEAQ (reference sequence). This CDR3 is built from 15 residues. CDR3: CASSLVPRGGETQYF. The CDR3 DNA reads as TGTGCCAGCAGCTTAGTCCCCCGGGGAGGGGAGACCCAGTACTTC.

In its sample, this clonotype was seen once. V and J are TRBV20-1 and TRBJ2-1; D is ambiguous. Trimming cost V 6 bases and J 9 bases, with 15 bases left between them. Germline assignment: CDR1 DFQATT and CDR2 SNEGSKA (reference sequence). This CDR3 is 12 amino acids long. The CDR3 bases are TGCAGTGCATTAGGCGTAGCTGTTGAGCAGTTCTTC. It translates to CSALGVAVEQFF.

This clonotype was seen only a few times. The chain recombines TRBV5-1 with TRBJ2-7, with 8 bases aligning to TRBD2. Germline V lookup: CDR1 SGHRS, CDR2 YFSETQ. The length of the CDR3 is 16 residues. Unmatched junction bases numbered 11, after V lost 4 bases and J lost 2 bases. CDR3 residues: CASSPEAAGGPYEQYF. In nucleotides, the CDR3 is TGCGCCAGCAGCCCGGAGGCGGCGGGAGGCCCCTACGAGCAGTACTTC.

This clonotype came up many times. The chain carries TRBV4-1 and TRBJ2-5, with 7 bases aligning to TRBD1. Germline CDR1 is MGHRA and CDR2 is YSYEKL. CDR3 size: 14 residues. V lost 2 bases and J lost 2; bases outside the gene matches: 2. This CDR3 reads CASSQLDRQETQYF. CDR3 DNA sequence: TGCGCCAGCAGCCAATTGGACAGGCAAGAGACCCAGTACTTC.

V usage is TRBV7-2 and J usage is TRBJ1-2; D gene uncertain. Trimming stripped 1 base from V and 0 bases from J, with 6 bases between. Per the germline V gene, CDR1 is SGHTA and CDR2 is FQGNSA. This CDR3 spans 14 amino acids. CDR3 nucleotide sequence: TGTGCCAGCAGCTTAGGGTTGGCTAACTATGGCTACACCTTC. This codes for CASSLGLANYGYTF.

A remark on this clonotype: The germline gene is not matched at one end of the junction; a read error may be the cause. The chain uses TRBV5-1 and TRBJ1-2; 10 bases map to TRBD1. Germline CDR1 reads SGHRS; CDR2 reads YFSETQ. This CDR3 contains 17 residues. The CDR3 nucleotides are TGCGCCAGCAGCTGGGGACAGGGGAAACTAAGGAACTATGACTACACCTTC. Residues: CASSWGQGKLRNYDYTF.

The chain has TRBV20-1 and TRBJ1-2; tentatively, D is TRBD1 (6 bases). Germline CDR1 is DFQATT and CDR2 is SNEGSKA (reference sequence). The CDR3 runs to 14 residues. V was shortened by 0 bases and J by 2 bases, with 10 bases between the two germline ends. CDR3 DNA: TGCAGTGCTAGAGAGGAGGGGGTGAACTATGGCTACACCTTC. Its protein is CSAREEGVNYGYTF.

This clonotype was seen ten or more times. The chain couples TRBV12-3 or TRBV12-4 to TRBJ2-1; TRBD1 agrees at 7 bases. The CDR3 covers 17 residues. V lost 6 bases to trimming and J lost 2 bases; unmatched junction nucleotides: 13. The CDR3: CASSRFEGAQPYNEQFF. The DNA of the CDR3 is TGTGCCAGCAGCCGGTTCGAGGGGGCCCAACCCTACAATGAGCAGTTCTTC.

This clonotype showed up many times. The V call is TRBV10-3, the J call TRBJ2-1; 8 bases map to TRBD2. Trimming cost V 0 bases and J 2 bases; bases outside gene matches: 3. The CDR3 extends over 16 amino acids. Germline CDR1 and CDR2: ENHRY and SYGVKD. CDR3 residues: CAISESKREPYNEQFF. The CDR3 nucleotides read TGTGCCATCAGTGAGTCGAAGCGGGAGCCCTACAATGAGCAGTTCTTC.